This entry concerns a single T cell receptor beta chain. In the original analysis: Researchers report that nucleated cell counts were estimated from reference gene primer amplification. Sequenced by immunoSEQ multiplex PCR; TCRdb stores in-frame clones only, minus some. V, J and clone size reflect that table, while D and trimming were determined from the DNA. The sample contains nearly 350,000 clones, over 75% of which appear only once. Two consecutive negative NP/OP PCR tests, clearance, or resolved symptoms defined Cohort 3 recovery. The data belong to a study of blood T cell repertoires in COVID-19. At the level of the study: From T cells, B-cell-depleted T cells, or PBMCs came the material, which was cDNA or gDNA.

Germline loops: CDR1 SNHLY, CDR2 FYNNEI. The ends lost 9 bases at V and 6 bases at J; junction bases unmatched: 26. CDR3 size: 19 residues. Sequencing used PBMCs or T cells enriched from blood (not recorded which). The TCR originated in a young woman who had recovered from COVID-19. The chain carries TRBV2 and TRBJ1-1; 9 nucleotides agree with TRBD1. Written as DNA, the CDR3 is TGTGCCAGGCTACCCAACCGCCCCAGGACAGGGGCGGGGGGTCCTGAAGCTTTCTTT. This encodes CARLPNRPRTGAGGPEAFF.